The 19 T cell receptor beta chains below all came from one sample that was sequenced in a study of CD8+ T cells in alopecia areata. As the sequencing template, cDNA was produced by extracting RNA and reverse transcribing it. Some clones are missing from TCRdb's copy, which holds only in-frame ones; the method was immunoSEQ multiplex PCR. The sample records 270,000 or so clones, roughly 50% being singletons. Treatment described: oral pan-JAK inhibitor, 5-10 mg twice daily. Material: CD4+ T cells sorted from blood, obtained at week 24, from a patient treated with tofacitinib. These TCRs come from a human donor with alopecia areata.

The chain recombines TRBV30 with TRBJ1-5; D not certain. CDR1 is GTSNPN, CDR2 SVGIG, per germline (reference sequence). This CDR3 comprises 14 residues. Trimming pared 5 bases from V and 3 bases from J, leaving 14 bases between. CDR3 loop: CAWGERPDNQPQHF. CDR3 DNA sequence: TGTGCCTGGGGAGAGAGGCCCGACAATCAGCCCCAGCATTTT.

The rearrangement links TRBV28 to TRBJ2-6; D not certain. This CDR3 has 15 amino acids. Trimming stripped 3 bases from V and 2 bases from J, with 8 bases between. Per germline, CDR1 MDHEN and CDR2 SYDVKM. This chain's CDR3 is CASSFRAPGANVLTF. Written as DNA, the CDR3 is TGTGCCAGCAGTTTCCGGGCTCCTGGGGCCAACGTCCTGACTTTC.

V usage is TRBV7-3 and J usage is TRBJ1-2; the match to TRBD1 covers 7 bases. This CDR3 region has 14 residues. J was trimmed by 2 bases and V by 6 bases; bases with no gene match: 6. Germline V CDR1 and CDR2: SGHTA, FQGTGA. The CDR3 DNA follows: TGTGCCAGCAGAAATACAGGGGTAAACTATGGCTACACCTTC. This translates into CASRNTGVNYGYTF.

This clone has only one observation. The chain carries TRBV7-2 and TRBJ2-1; 7 bases are a match to TRBD2. Germline V CDR1 and CDR2: SGHTA, FQGNSA. V was clipped by 5 bases and J by 15 bases; unmatched bases: 10. The CDR3 sequence is 12 residues long. The CDR3 nucleotides are TGTGCCAGCAGCGAAGAGACCCCGGGGGGGTTCTTC. Translation gives CASSEETPGGFF. Filled out from reference TRBV7-2 and TRBJ2-1, the complete variable domain reads GAGVSQSPSNKVTEKGKDVELRCDPISGHTALYWYRQSLGQGLEFLIYFQGNSAPDKSGLPSDRFSAERTGGSVSTLTIQRTQQEDSAVYLCASSEETPGGFFGPGTRLTVL.

The chain has TRBV7-9 and TRBJ2-7; 13 bases line up with TRBD2. Losses at the gene ends were 4 bases for V and 4 bases for J; bases not matched to a gene: 10. The CDR3 has 17 amino acids. Germline lookup yields CDR1 SEHNR and CDR2 FQNEAQ (reference sequence). In DNA form, the CDR3 reads TGTGCCAGCAGCTCCGCGCAAACTAGCGGGGGGGATTACGAGCAGTACTTC. Translated, it gives CASSSAQTSGGDYEQYF.

This clone was observed a handful of times. This sequence joins TRBV30 and TRBJ2-2, with D uncertain. The CDR3 consists of 13 residues. V shed 2 bases and J shed 2 bases, with 6 bases lying between them. Looked up from germline, CDR1 is GTSNPN and CDR2 is SVGIG (reference sequence). CDR3 bases: TGTGCCTGGAGTTGGGGAAACACCGGGGAGCTGTTTTTT. It yields the protein CAWSWGNTGELFF.

There are a few counts of this clone. This chain connects TRBV7-3 to TRBJ2-3; TRBD2 agrees at 10 bases. V lost 3 bases to trimming and J lost 5 bases; unmatched junction nucleotides: 8. CDR3 size: 16 residues. The germline V gene encodes CDR1 SGHTA and CDR2 FQGTGA. CDR3 sequence: CASSFSSGGGGDTQYF. CDR3 nucleotide sequence: TGTGCCAGCAGCTTCTCTAGCGGGGGAGGTGGAGATACGCAGTATTTT.

This CDR3 is CASSRDSNNSPLHF. As DNA, the CDR3 is TGTGCCAGTAGTCGGGACAGCAATAATTCACCCCTCCACTTT. This chain joins TRBV19 and TRBJ1-6; 7 nucleotides align to TRBD1. The CDR3 totals 14 residues. The V and J ends lost 5 bases and 5 bases, in that order; junction bases with no gene match: 3. CDR1 is LNHDA, CDR2 SQIVND, per germline (reference sequence).

V is TRBV9 and J is TRBJ2-1, with 7 nucleotides matching TRBD1. Germline CDR1 reads SGDLS; CDR2 reads YYNGEE. The CDR3 extends over 14 amino acids. With V trimmed by 2 bases and J by 8 bases, 7 bases remained unmatched. The CDR3 here is CASSVTGARDEQFF. Written as DNA, the CDR3 is TGTGCCAGCAGCGTCACAGGGGCCAGGGATGAGCAGTTCTTC. Full variable domain (missing parts from reference TRBV9 and TRBJ2-1): DSGVTQTPKHLITATGQRVTLRCSPRSGDLSVYWYQQSLDQGLQFLIQYYNGEERAKGNILERFSAQQFPDLHSELNLSSLELGDSALYFCASSVTGARDEQFFGPGTRLTVL.

This clone was detected only a few times. This chain links TRBV29-1 with TRBJ2-3; maybe TRBD1 (6 bases). V was pared by 3 bases and J by 2 bases, with 15 bases between. This CDR3 is 15 amino acids long. Germline V gene sequence: CDR1 SQVTM, CDR2 ANQGSEA. The CDR3 is CSVDGGQGTTDTQYF. The CDR3 DNA is TGCAGCGTTGACGGCGGGCAGGGGACCACAGATACGCAGTATTTT.

V is TRBV4-1 and J is TRBJ2-7, with D possibly being TRBD2 (6 bases). The V gene lost 0 bases and the J gene lost 9 bases, with 12 bases spanning the gap. Germline-derived CDR1 and CDR2 are MGHRA and YSYEKL. The CDR3 is made up of 13 amino acids. The CDR3: CASSQDQRRGQYF. The CDR3 nucleotides read TGCGCCAGCAGCCAAGATCAGCGGAGGGGGCAGTACTTC.

V usage is TRBV29-1 and J usage is TRBJ2-2; maybe TRBD1 (6 bases). The CDR3 has 15 amino acids. V shed 4 bases and J shed 7 bases, with 19 bases lying between them. Looked up from germline, CDR1 is SQVTM and CDR2 is ANQGSEA. The CDR3 reads CSVVVGALRIGELFF. The CDR3 DNA is TGCAGCGTTGTCGTGGGGGCCCTAAGGATCGGGGAGCTGTTTTTT.

Only a few counts were recorded for this clone. The chain has TRBV29-1 and TRBJ1-4; D uncertain. The CDR3 is made up of 15 amino acids. The germline gives CDR1 SQVTM, CDR2 ANQGSEA. The CDR3 DNA sequence: TGCAGTGCTCCGGGAGCGACCTCCCTCAATGAAAAACTGTTTTTT. Its protein is CSAPGATSLNEKLFF.

The chain has TRBV9 and TRBJ1-4; a possible D gene is TRBD1 (5 bases). V lost 0 bases to trimming and J lost 14 bases, with 17 bases between them. The CDR3 length is 14 residues. Germline CDR1 reads SGDLS; CDR2 reads YYNGEE. CDR3 DNA: TGTGCCAGCAGCGTAGGGCCAACCGGGACCGGGCTGTTTTTT. Translating gives CASSVGPTGTGLFF.

Of note for this clone: The sample contains more than one DNA sequence encoding this CDR3. This chain links TRBV14 with TRBJ2-7; no clear D. V was shortened by 4 bases and J by 0 bases, with 1 base between the two germline ends. There are 11 residues in the CDR3. Germline V gene data show CDR1 as SGHDN and CDR2 as FVKESK. CDR3 coding DNA: TGTGCCAGCAGCCGCTCCTACGAGCAGTACTTC. It codes for CASSRSYEQYF. Full variable domain (rest looked up from reference TRBV14 and TRBJ2-7): EAGVTQFPSHSVIEKGQTVTLRCDPISGHDNLYWYRRVMGKEIKFLLHFVKESKQDESGMPNNRFLAERTGGTYSTLKVQPAELEDSGVYFCASSRSYEQYFGPGTRLTVT.

V gene TRBV29-1 combines with J gene TRBJ2-7, with 7 nucleotides matching TRBD1. With V trimmed by 6 bases and J by 4 bases, 3 bases remained unmatched. This CDR3 has 11 residues. Germline loops: CDR1 SQVTM, CDR2 ANQGSEA. CDR3 DNA: TGCAGCGTGTGGACAGGTTACGAGCAGTACTTC. Translated, it gives CSVWTGYEQYF.

In DNA, the CDR3 is TGTGCCAGTAGTATCCAGGGCCGGTACAATGAGCAGTTCTTC. Translating gives CASSIQGRYNEQFF. The V and J genes are TRBV19 and TRBJ2-1; the D gene is possibly TRBD1 (5 bases). Germline-derived CDR1 and CDR2 are LNHDA and SQIVND (reference sequence). The germline V and J ends were trimmed by 3 bases and 4 bases, with 10 bases remaining between them. This CDR3 is built from 14 residues.

The V call is TRBV15, the J call TRBJ2-3; D is undetermined. The CDR3 loop spans 15 amino acids. Germline loops: CDR1 LNHNV, CDR2 YYDKDF (reference sequence). Trimming stripped 0 bases from V and 5 bases from J, with 12 bases between. CDR3 coding DNA: TGTGCCACCAGCAGAGATAACCTCTTAATAGATACGCAGTATTTT. Its translation: CATSRDNLLIDTQYF.

The chain carries TRBV2 and TRBJ2-2; D is unresolved. Trimming pared 3 bases from V and 6 bases from J, leaving 11 bases between. The germline gives CDR1 SNHLY, CDR2 FYNNEI. The CDR3 totals 14 residues. The CDR3 region has the DNA TGTGCCAGCAGTGAGATGGGGATCGCCGGGGAGCTGTTTTTT. This gives the protein CASSEMGIAGELFF.